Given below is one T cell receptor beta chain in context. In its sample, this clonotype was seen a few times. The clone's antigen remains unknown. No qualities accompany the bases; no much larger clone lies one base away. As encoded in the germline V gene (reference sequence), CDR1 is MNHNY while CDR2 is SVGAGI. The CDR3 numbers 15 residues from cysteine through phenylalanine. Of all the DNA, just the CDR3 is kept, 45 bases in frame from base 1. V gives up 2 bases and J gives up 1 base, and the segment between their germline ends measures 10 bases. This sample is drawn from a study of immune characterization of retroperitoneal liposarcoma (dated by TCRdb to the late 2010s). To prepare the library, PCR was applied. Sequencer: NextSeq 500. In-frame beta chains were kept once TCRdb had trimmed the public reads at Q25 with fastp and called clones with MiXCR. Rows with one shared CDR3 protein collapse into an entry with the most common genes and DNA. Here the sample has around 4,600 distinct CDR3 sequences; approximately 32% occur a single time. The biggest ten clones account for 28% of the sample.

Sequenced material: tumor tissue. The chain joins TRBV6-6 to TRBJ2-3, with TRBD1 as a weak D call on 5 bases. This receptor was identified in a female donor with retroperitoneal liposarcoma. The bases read TGTGCCAGCAGTTACGGGGCCGAAGGCACAGATACGCAGTATTTT. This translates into CASSYGAEGTDTQYF.